These 32 T cell receptor beta chains share one sample of origin, sequenced in a study of cytomegalovirus exposure and HLA in healthy donors (TCRdb year 2017). The library was built by means of the immunoSEQ multiplex PCR assay. For the multiplex PCR, a mixture combining 60 forward primers for TCR Vbeta segments and 13 reverse primers for TCR Jbeta segments was used. Held by TCRdb, this immuneACCESS table contains in-frame sequences only and omits some clones. Under half of the omission traces to an unresolved V gene where checked; the cause of the rest is unknown. The table for this sample lists 100,000 to 150,000 clones; about 66% of them were counted only once. 1.6% of the sample belongs to the ten largest clones. The sequenced material came from PBMCs. The receptor source for this set is a young man in good health and CMV-seropositive.

J is TRBJ2-2 and V is TRBV6-5, with 10 bases identical to TRBD1. V shed 5 bases and J 8 bases; nucleotides not matched to a gene: 8. CDR1 and CDR2 from the germline V gene are MNHEY and SVGAGI. This CDR3 region has 15 residues. Written as DNA, the CDR3 is TGTGCCAGCAGTGGACGCGGACAGGGGGTGGGGGAGCTGTTTTTT. Its translation is CASSGRGQGVGELFF.

The V and J genes are TRBV19 and TRBJ2-1; 12 bases align to TRBD2. V shed 5 bases and J 5 bases; nucleotides not matched to a gene: 10. CDR3 length: 17 amino acids. CDR1 is LNHDA, CDR2 SQIVND, per germline (reference sequence). In DNA form, the CDR3 reads TGTGCCAGTAGTCTTATACTAGCGGGGGGCCCCCACAATGAGCAGTTCTTC. Translated: CASSLILAGGPHNEQFF. The complete variable domain, with remaining parts taken from reference TRBV19 and TRBJ2-1, reads DGGITQSPKYLFRKEGQNVTLSCEQNLNHDAMYWYRQDPGQGLRLIYYSQIVNDFQKGDIAEGYSVSREKKESFPLTVTSAQKNPTAFYLCASSLILAGGPHNEQFFGPGTRLTVL.

This chain joins TRBV30 and TRBJ1-1; 7 positions agree with TRBD1. Germline V gene sequence: CDR1 GTSNPN, CDR2 SVGIG (reference sequence). The CDR3 is 13 residues long. With 2 bases clipped from V and 6 bases from J, the junction kept 6 bases outside the gene matches. The CDR3 is CAWSLLRGAEAFF. In nucleotides, the CDR3 is TGTGCCTGGAGTCTCCTCAGGGGGGCTGAAGCTTTCTTT.

J is TRBJ2-6 and V is TRBV6-6, with TRBD1 matching 11 bases. Germline V lookup: CDR1 MNHNY, CDR2 SVGAGI (reference sequence). The CDR3 contains 15 residues. V lost 8 bases to trimming and J lost 1 base; unmatched junction nucleotides: 1. In DNA form, the CDR3 reads TGTGCCAGCGGGACAGGGGGTTCTGGGGCCAACGTCCTGACTTTC. Translating gives CASGTGGSGANVLTF.

The chain combines TRBV28 with TRBJ1-4, with 7 bases fitting TRBD1. This CDR3 contains 15 residues. Germline values: CDR1 MDHEN, CDR2 SYDVKM. Germline trimming cut 6 bases from V and 0 bases from J; bases unmatched to any gene: 4. CDR3 in amino acids: CASRRDSSTNEKLFF. Here the CDR3 DNA reads TGTGCCAGCAGACGGGACAGTTCAACTAATGAAAAACTGTTTTTT.

The V gene is TRBV19, the J gene TRBJ2-1; TRBD2 aligns across 9 bases. V lost 9 bases, J lost 7 bases, and 13 bases stayed unmatched. This CDR3 comprises 15 residues. Germline V gene lookup returns CDR1 LNHDA and CDR2 SQIVND (reference sequence). CDR3 sequence: CASLESGLARNEQFF. The CDR3 nucleotides are TGTGCCAGCCTCGAGTCGGGACTAGCACGTAATGAGCAGTTCTTC.

The rearrangement links TRBV5-1 to TRBJ2-1; 8 bases align to TRBD1. CDR3 length: 15 residues. The germline CDR1 and CDR2 sequences are SGHRS and YFSETQ. J lost 3 bases, V lost 2 bases, and 4 bases had no gene match. CDR3 sequence: CASSLLTGVYNEQFF. CDR3 coding DNA: TGCGCCAGCAGCTTACTGACAGGGGTCTACAATGAGCAGTTCTTC. Full variable domain (rest looked up from reference TRBV5-1 and TRBJ2-1): KAGVTQTPRYLIKTRGQQVTLSCSPISGHRSVSWYQQTPGQGLQFLFEYFSETQRNKGNFPGRFSGRQFSNSRSEMNVSTLELGDSALYLCASSLLTGVYNEQFFGPGTRLTVL.

The CDR3 here is CASSSTGAAFF. The CDR3 nucleotides read TGTGCCAGTAGTTCTACAGGTGCGGCTTTCTTT. The chain carries TRBV19 and TRBJ1-1, with D maybe TRBD1 (5 bases). With 5 bases removed from V and 11 bases from J, the gap between germline ends came to 12 bases. Germline V gives CDR1 LNHDA, CDR2 SQIVND (reference sequence). This CDR3 has 11 residues. The complete variable domain, with remaining parts taken from reference TRBV19 and TRBJ1-1, reads DGGITQSPKYLFRKEGQNVTLSCEQNLNHDAMYWYRQDPGQGLRLIYYSQIVNDFQKGDIAEGYSVSREKKESFPLTVTSAQKNPTAFYLCASSSTGAAFFGQGTRLTVV.

This clone was seen only a few times. The genes are TRBV15 and TRBJ1-3; D possibly corresponds to TRBD1 (6 bases). The length of the CDR3 is 16 residues. Germline V CDR1 and CDR2: LNHNV, YYDKDF (reference sequence). Trimming removed 3 bases from V and 0 bases from J, with 12 bases in between. CDR3 DNA sequence: TGTGCCACCAGCAGCTTACGGGACACCTCTGGAAACACCATATATTTT. The encoded protein is CATSSLRDTSGNTIYF. Full variable domain (remainder filled in from reference TRBV15 and TRBJ1-3): DAMVIQNPRYQVTQFGKPVTLSCSQTLNHNVMYWYQQKSSQAPKLLFHYYDKDFNNEADTPDNFQSRRPNTSFCFLDIRSPGLGDTAMYLCATSSLRDTSGNTIYFGEGSWLTVV.

V gene TRBV2 combines with J gene TRBJ2-5, with D possibly matching TRBD2 (5 bases). CDR3 length equals 13 residues. Trimming shortened V by 8 bases and J by 2 bases, and 12 bases separated the two germline ends. From germline, CDR1 is SNHLY and CDR2 FYNNEI. The CDR3 nucleotides are TGTGCCAGCTCCCCGGACTCTCAAGAGACCCAGTACTTC. Amino acid sequence: CASSPDSQETQYF.

J is TRBJ2-1 and V is TRBV19; D might be TRBD2 (6 bases). CDR1 LNHDA and CDR2 SQIVND come from the germline V gene (reference sequence). The germline V and J ends were trimmed by 7 bases and 4 bases, with 14 bases remaining between them. The CDR3 is 14 residues long. As DNA, the CDR3 is TGTGCCAGTACCGACCTTGGGGGGTACAATGAGCAGTTCTTC. Encoded protein: CASTDLGGYNEQFF. Together with reference TRBV19 and TRBJ2-1, the CDR3 gives the full variable domain: DGGITQSPKYLFRKEGQNVTLSCEQNLNHDAMYWYRQDPGQGLRLIYYSQIVNDFQKGDIAEGYSVSREKKESFPLTVTSAQKNPTAFYLCASTDLGGYNEQFFGPGTRLTVL.

This sequence joins TRBV27 and TRBJ1-1; D is unresolved. Trimming shortened V by 2 bases and J by 3 bases, and 7 bases separated the two germline ends. Germline V gives CDR1 MNHEY, CDR2 SMNVEV (reference sequence). There are 13 residues in the CDR3. In DNA, the CDR3 is TGTGCCAGCAGTTTAACACCCTACACTGAAGCTTTCTTT. Translated, it gives CASSLTPYTEAFF.

The count of this clone is one. The chain uses TRBV10-3 and TRBJ2-3; 8 nucleotides align to TRBD1. Germline CDR1 ENHRY, CDR2 SYGVKD. CDR3 length: 12 amino acids. J was trimmed by 9 bases and V by 7 bases; bases with no gene match: 6. The CDR3 reads CAINVGQGTQYF. The CDR3 region has the DNA TGTGCCATCAACGTAGGACAGGGAACGCAGTATTTT.

The chain links TRBV27 to TRBJ2-1; a possible D gene is TRBD2 (5 bases). This CDR3 is built from 16 residues. Trimming took 4 bases from V and 2 from J, leaving 15 bases between them. CDR1 and CDR2 (germline): MNHEY, SMNVEV (reference sequence). The CDR3 reads CASSSSRAGPYNEQFF. CDR3 coding DNA: TGTGCCAGCAGTTCCTCTCGGGCGGGCCCCTACAATGAGCAGTTCTTC.

The V call is TRBV7-2, the J call TRBJ2-3; TRBD2 aligns across 9 bases. The V gene end was trimmed by 5 bases and the J gene end by 2 bases; junction bases not matched to a gene: 5. This CDR3 spans 15 amino acids. Per the germline V gene, CDR1 is SGHTA and CDR2 is FQGNSA. The CDR3: CASSIGTSYTDTQYF. DNA of the CDR3: TGTGCCAGCAGCATCGGGACTAGCTACACAGATACGCAGTATTTT. Variable domain in full (rest from reference TRBV7-2 and TRBJ2-3): GAGVSQSPSNKVTEKGKDVELRCDPISGHTALYWYRQSLGQGLEFLIYFQGNSAPDKSGLPSDRFSAERTGGSVSTLTIQRTQQEDSAVYLCASSIGTSYTDTQYFGPGTRLTVL.

The V gene is TRBV28, the J gene TRBJ2-7; TRBD2 is a possible D gene (7 bases). Trimming cost V 6 bases and J 5 bases, with 20 bases left between them. The CDR3 has 15 residues. The V gene's germline CDR1 is MDHEN and CDR2 SYDVKM. CDR3 residues: CASSPLGGPENEQYF. The CDR3 nucleotides are TGTGCCAGCAGCCCCCTCGGGGGGCCAGAAAACGAGCAGTACTTC.

This chain links TRBV11-3 with TRBJ2-1, with TRBD2 matching over 10 bases. The junction had 14 bases not matched to a gene; V was cut back by 5 bases and J by 1 base. CDR3 size: 19 residues. From germline, CDR1 is SGHNT and CDR2 YENEEA. Here the CDR3 reads CASSPGQGLAGGSYNEQFF. The CDR3 region has the DNA TGTGCCAGCAGCCCTGGACAGGGTTTAGCGGGAGGATCCTACAATGAGCAGTTCTTC.

The genes are TRBV5-8 and TRBJ2-5; tentative D call: TRBD1 (6 bases). The CDR3 runs 13 residues. Germline V lookup: CDR1 SGHTS, CDR2 YDEGEE. Trimming removed 0 bases from V and 11 bases from J, with 14 bases in between. The CDR3 loop is CASSLDRAGRQYF. DNA of the CDR3: TGTGCCAGCAGCTTGGACAGGGCTGGACGGCAGTACTTC.

V and J are TRBV6-5 and TRBJ2-5, with a possible D match to TRBD1 (6 bases). The V and J ends lost 7 bases and 1 base respectively, with 13 bases between them. CDR1 is MNHEY, CDR2 SVGAGI, per germline. The CDR3 has 14 residues. In nucleotides, the CDR3 is TGTGCCAGCACCCCAGACAGGATCCAAGAGACCCAGTACTTC. Amino acids: CASTPDRIQETQYF.

Here the CDR3 reads CASSDAGILQPQHF. In nucleotides, the CDR3 is TGTGCCAGCAGTGACGCCGGGATCCTTCAGCCCCAGCATTTT. This chain uses TRBV25-1 with TRBJ1-5; D gene uncertain. The CDR3 has 14 residues. CDR1 and CDR2 from the germline V gene are MGHDK and SYGVNS. Trimming stripped 3 bases from V and 6 bases from J, with 12 bases between.

The chain couples TRBV4-1 to TRBJ2-4; 8 bases line up with TRBD1. The ends lost 4 bases at V and 0 bases at J; junction bases unmatched: 5. Germline CDR1 and CDR2: MGHRA and YSYEKL. The CDR3 consists of 16 residues. The CDR3 DNA reads as TGCGCCAGCAGCCTAGGGACAGGAGTAGCCAAAAACATTCAGTACTTC. It specifies CASSLGTGVAKNIQYF.

The rearrangement uses TRBV5-1 and TRBJ2-5; 7 positions agree with TRBD2. Per the germline V gene, CDR1 is SGHRS and CDR2 is YFSETQ. Losses at the gene ends were 1 base for V and 4 bases for J; bases not matched to a gene: 13. This CDR3 is 17 amino acids long. The CDR3 DNA is TGCGCCAGCAGCTTGCCCTGGGCGGGGAGGGCCTTAGAGACCCAGTACTTC. It codes for CASSLPWAGRALETQYF.

With respect to this clone: The junction differs from germline at one of its ends, possibly a read error. This chain uses TRBV18 with TRBJ1-1; the D is unclear. This CDR3 has 14 amino acids. Per germline, CDR1 KGHSH and CDR2 LQKENI. CDR3 amino acids: CASLPSGGNTEAFF. The DNA of the CDR3 is TGTGCCAGCTTACCATCGGGAGGGAACACTGAAGCTTTCTTT.

The chain couples TRBV4-2 to TRBJ2-1; D possibly corresponds to TRBD1 (5 bases). The ends were cut back, 0 bases at V and 6 bases at J, with 9 bases in the middle. Germline CDR1 reads LGHNA; CDR2 reads YNFKEQ. CDR3 length: 14 amino acids. The chain's CDR3 is CASSQDQGLNEQFF. In DNA form, the CDR3 reads TGTGCCAGCAGCCAAGATCAGGGCCTCAATGAGCAGTTCTTC.

V and J are TRBV4-2 and TRBJ2-1, with 11 bases lining up with TRBD2. The germline gives CDR1 LGHNA, CDR2 YNFKEQ. V lost 0 bases to trimming and J lost 10 bases; unmatched junction nucleotides: 11. CDR3 size: 17 residues. The CDR3 spells CASSQEPFLAGGGEQFF. The CDR3 nucleotides are TGTGCCAGCAGCCAAGAACCTTTCCTAGCGGGAGGAGGAGAGCAGTTCTTC.

The rearrangement uses TRBV19 and TRBJ2-1; the D gene is possibly TRBD2 (6 bases). Trimming removed 3 bases from V and 0 bases from J, with 21 bases in between. The CDR3 extends over 19 amino acids. Looked up from germline, CDR1 is LNHDA and CDR2 is SQIVND (reference sequence). The CDR3 loop reads CASSMSRDLPSLSYNEQFF. CDR3 DNA: TGTGCCAGTAGTATGTCCCGGGACTTGCCCAGTCTCTCCTACAATGAGCAGTTCTTC. Based on the CDR3 plus reference TRBV19 and TRBJ2-1, the full variable domain is DGGITQSPKYLFRKEGQNVTLSCEQNLNHDAMYWYRQDPGQGLRLIYYSQIVNDFQKGDIAEGYSVSREKKESFPLTVTSAQKNPTAFYLCASSMSRDLPSLSYNEQFFGPGTRLTVL.

V is TRBV6-6 and J is TRBJ2-7, with 7 positions matching TRBD2. The CDR3 is 13 amino acids. V lost 6 bases, J lost 2 bases, and 4 bases stayed unmatched. CDR1 and CDR2 from the germline V gene are MNHNY and SVGAGI (reference sequence). CDR3 DNA sequence: TGTGCCAGCAGACCCGGACTAGCCTACGAGCAGTACTTC. Protein sequence: CASRPGLAYEQYF.

This clone has more than one count but fewer than ten. V and J are TRBV9 and TRBJ2-7, with D unresolved. V lost 4 bases and J lost 5, with 16 bases in between. The germline V gene has CDR1 SGDLS and CDR2 YYNGEE. The CDR3 sequence is 14 residues long. The CDR3 DNA reads as TGTGCCAGCAGCCCACTCGGTAATATCGACGAGCAGTACTTC. The encoded protein is CASSPLGNIDEQYF.

The chain links TRBV5-6 to TRBJ2-1; maybe TRBD2 (5 bases). From germline, CDR1 is SGHDT and CDR2 YYEEEE. The CDR3 consists of 16 residues. V lost 1 base and J 4 bases, leaving 15 bases between the germline ends. CDR3 amino acids: CASSLWAAVIYNEQFF. The DNA of the CDR3 is TGTGCCAGCAGCTTGTGGGCAGCGGTAATTTACAATGAGCAGTTCTTC.

The chain joins TRBV28 to TRBJ1-5, with 8 bases matching TRBD1. The CDR3 has 15 residues. Losses at the gene ends were 5 bases for V and 6 bases for J; bases not matched to a gene: 9. The germline gives CDR1 MDHEN, CDR2 SYDVKM. The CDR3 sequence: CASSIADRARQPQHF. The CDR3 DNA is TGTGCCAGCAGTATCGCGGACAGGGCGCGTCAGCCCCAGCATTTT.

The chain combines TRBV19 with TRBJ2-3; 7 nucleotides agree with TRBD1. Germline V gene sequence: CDR1 LNHDA, CDR2 SQIVND (reference sequence). The J segment lost 4 bases and the V segment lost 11 bases, leaving 12 bases of the junction unmatched. The CDR3 sequence is 14 residues long. The DNA for the CDR3 is TGTGCCTCCAGACAGGGTTCGGCAGCAGATACGCAGTATTTT. It translates to CASRQGSAADTQYF.

This clone has only a few counts. The chain combines TRBV11-2 with TRBJ2-7; TRBD2 aligns across 9 bases. CDR1 and CDR2 (germline): SGHAT, FQNNGV. The V segment lost 1 base and the J segment 2 bases; nucleotides outside the gene matches: 15. The CDR3 covers 19 residues. CDR3 region: CASSLAAGGPLDSPYEQYF. The CDR3 DNA reads as TGTGCCAGCAGCTTAGCGGCGGGAGGGCCTTTAGATTCCCCCTACGAGCAGTACTTC.